This passage covers 2 T cell receptor beta chains from one sample sequenced in a study of blood T cell repertoires in COVID-19 (TCRdb year 2020). Library prep was done by the immunoSEQ multiplex PCR assay. In TCRdb, the immuneACCESS table is reduced to in-frame sequences with V and J assigned. These tables do not hold every clone; where another copy was compared, an unresolved V gene accounts for under half, and the others remain unexplained. The sample table contains hundreds of thousands of clones; only one count was recorded for 75% to 90% of them. Jointly, the top ten make up 4.1% of the sample. The sample consisted of PBMCs or T cells enriched from blood (not recorded which). These receptors were obtained from a young woman who had recovered from COVID-19.

A note on this clone: One junction end does not reproduce the germline sequence, and a read error may be involved. V usage is TRBV28 and J usage is TRBJ1-3; D unclear. Looked up from germline, CDR1 is MDHEN and CDR2 is SYDVKM. The CDR3 is 14 residues long. CDR3 amino acids: CASGPGGSENTIYF. CDR3 nucleotides: TGTGCCAGCGGGCCAGGAGGGTCTGAAAACACCATATATTTT.

This clone has just a few counts. V is TRBV7-9 and J is TRBJ2-1; the match to TRBD1 covers 7 bases. The CDR3 has 14 residues. Germline V gene sequence: CDR1 SEHNR, CDR2 FQNEAQ (reference sequence). The ends lost 5 bases at V and 9 bases at J; junction bases unmatched: 10. CDR3 nucleotides: TGTGCCAGCAGCCCGACAGCAGGGGGTGCTGAGCAGTTCTTC. This sequence encodes CASSPTAGGAEQFF. Full variable domain (rest looked up from reference TRBV7-9 and TRBJ2-1): DTGVSQNPRHKITKRGQNVTFRCDPISEHNRLYWYRQTLGQGPEFLTYFQNEAQLEKSRLLSDRFSAERPKGSFSTLEIQRTEQGDSAMYLCASSPTAGGAEQFFGPGTRLTVL.